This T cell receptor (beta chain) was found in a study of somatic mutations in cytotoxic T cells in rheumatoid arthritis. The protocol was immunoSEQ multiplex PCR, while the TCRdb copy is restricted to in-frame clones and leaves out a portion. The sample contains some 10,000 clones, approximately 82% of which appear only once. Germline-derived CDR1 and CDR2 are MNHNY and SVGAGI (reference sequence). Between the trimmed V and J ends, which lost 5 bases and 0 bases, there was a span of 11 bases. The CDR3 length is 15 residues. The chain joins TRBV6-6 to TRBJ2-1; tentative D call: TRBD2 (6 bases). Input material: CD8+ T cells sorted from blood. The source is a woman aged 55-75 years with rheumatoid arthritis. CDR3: CASSSSGSSYNEQFF. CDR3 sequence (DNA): TGTGCCAGCAGTAGTAGCGGAAGCTCCTACAATGAGCAGTTCTTC.